Below, 15 T cell receptor beta chains from the same sample are listed, as sequenced in a study of CD8+CD57+ T cells in acquired aplastic anemia. TCR beta VDJ and CDR3 profiles were obtained from a genomic DNA template. In TCRdb, the reads were re-called with MiXCR into one record per CDR3 protein. Of approximately 150,000 distinct CDR3 sequences detected, 47% appear once; the ten largest clones hold roughly 1.2%. Patients sequenced had flow cytometry evidence of CD8+CD57+ cell expansion. The sequenced sample was sorted CD4+, CD8+, or CD8+CD57+ T cells (not recorded which) from PBMCs. These receptor sequences come from a human donor with aplastic anemia.

V usage is TRBV19 and J usage is TRBJ1-5, with D maybe TRBD1 (5 bases). Germline CDR1 is LNHDA and CDR2 is SQIVND (reference sequence). Trimming cost V 9 bases and J 5 bases, with 14 bases left between them. This CDR3 has 13 residues. This CDR3 is CASSYGGDQPQHF. DNA of the CDR3: TGTGCCAGCTCGTATGGGGGGGATCAGCCCCAGCATTTT.

Concerning this clonotype: One junction end does not reproduce the germline sequence, and a read error may be involved. The V gene is TRBV11-2, the J gene TRBJ2-1; D may be TRBD1 or TRBD2 (5 bases each). Per germline, CDR1 SGHAT and CDR2 FQNNGV. The length of the CDR3 is 16 residues. This chain's CDR3 is CASSFGFVTGTGELFF. CDR3 DNA: TGTGCCAGCAGCTTTGGGTTTGTCACAGGCACCGGGGAGCTGTTCTTC.

In its sample, this clonotype was seen many times. The chain links TRBV7-3 to TRBJ1-2; 7 bases are shared with TRBD1. Unmatched junction bases numbered 7, after V lost 2 bases and J lost 4 bases. CDR1 is SGHTA, CDR2 FQGTGA, per germline. The CDR3 extends over 15 amino acids. The CDR3 region has the DNA TGTGCCAGCAGCTTAGACAGGGCGCCCGTCTATGGCTACACCTTC. This gives the protein CASSLDRAPVYGYTF.

The V call is TRBV25-1, the J call TRBJ2-2, with no clear D. Germline assignment: CDR1 MGHDK and CDR2 SYGVNS. The ends were cut back, 3 bases at V and 4 bases at J, with 3 bases in the middle. The CDR3 sequence is 12 residues long. The CDR3 is CASSEPTGELFF. The CDR3, as DNA: TGTGCCAGCAGTGAGCCCACCGGGGAGCTGTTTTTT.

This clonotype came up once. The rearrangement uses TRBV24-1 and TRBJ1-5; 9 bases agree with TRBD1. The DNA end lines up better with TRBJ2-3; the J call may be wrong. CDR3 length: 15 amino acids. In germline, CDR1 is KGHDR, CDR2 SFDVKD. In nucleotides, the CDR3 is TGTGCCACCAGTGATGCAGGGCGCGGGACAGGGCCCCAGTATTTT. Amino acid sequence: CATSDAGRGTGPQYF.

In this sample, this clonotype turned up many times. The CDR3 DNA is TGTGCCACCAGTGCGGCCAGCACTAGCAATCAGCCCCAGCATTTT. Translated, it gives CATSAASTSNQPQHF. The genes are TRBV24-1 and TRBJ1-5; unclear D gene. There are 15 residues in the CDR3. Deletions cut 5 bases from V and 0 bases from J, with 10 bases between. Germline V CDR1 and CDR2: KGHDR, SFDVKD.

This chain links TRBV12-3 or TRBV12-4 with TRBJ1-6; no clear D. V lost 2 bases to trimming and J lost 7 bases, with 9 bases between them. The CDR3 totals 14 residues. The CDR3 spells CASSLRDLNSPLHF. CDR3 nucleotides: TGTGCCAGCAGTTTAAGGGATTTGAATTCACCCCTCCACTTT.

This clonotype has a single count. The chain combines TRBV7-9 with TRBJ1-2; D might be TRBD1 (5 bases). CDR1 is SEHNR and CDR2 is FQNEAQ in the germline V gene (reference sequence). The length of the CDR3 is 15 residues. Trimming removed 5 bases from V and 4 bases from J, with 17 bases in between. The CDR3, as DNA: TGTGCCAGCAGCCCCAGGGCAGGGAGCGGCTATGGCTACACCTTC. It specifies CASSPRAGSGYGYTF.

This chain links TRBV7-9 with TRBJ2-3, with D unresolved. CDR1 and CDR2 (germline): SEHNR, FQNEAQ (reference sequence). The germline V and J ends were trimmed by 3 bases and 5 bases, with 9 bases remaining between them. The CDR3 length is 13 residues. In DNA, the CDR3 is TGTGCCAGCAGCTTGTCCGCCGGAGATACGCAGTATTTT. Its translation: CASSLSAGDTQYF.

The sample holds many counts of this clonotype. The V and J genes are TRBV11-2 and TRBJ2-1, with D unresolved. The V end was cut by 5 bases, the J end by 4 bases, with 18 bases between. The length of the CDR3 is 16 residues. Germline lookup yields CDR1 SGHAT and CDR2 FQNNGV. The CDR3 here is CASSPRSTLLYNEQFF. In nucleotides, the CDR3 is TGTGCCAGCAGCCCTCGATCGACCCTACTGTACAATGAGCAGTTCTTC.

This clonotype was seen repeatedly, ten times or more. V gene TRBV2 combines with J gene TRBJ1-5; D unresolved. The germline V gene has CDR1 SNHLY and CDR2 FYNNEI. The CDR3 consists of 14 residues. The ends were cut back, 5 bases at V and 7 bases at J, with 15 bases in the middle. The CDR3 loop reads CASSPRGGFQPQHF. Here the CDR3 DNA reads TGTGCCAGCAGTCCCCGGGGAGGTTTCCAGCCCCAGCATTTT.

This clonotype appeared many times. The chain recombines TRBV7-8 with TRBJ1-1; D may be TRBD1 (5 bases). V lost 5 bases and J lost 7, with 17 bases in between. In germline, CDR1 is SGHVS, CDR2 FQNEAQ. The CDR3 contains 14 residues. CDR3: CASSAHGGGFEAFF. In nucleotides, the CDR3 is TGTGCCAGCAGCGCTCACGGGGGAGGGTTTGAAGCTTTCTTT. The full variable domain, with the rest looked up from reference TRBV7-8 and TRBJ1-1, is GAGVSQSPRYKVAKRGQDVALRCDPISGHVSLFWYQQALGQGPEFLTYFQNEAQLDKSGLPSDRFFAERPEGSVSTLKIQRTQQEDSAVYLCASSAHGGGFEAFFGQGTRLTVV.

The chain carries TRBV10-3 and TRBJ2-1; 9 bases agree with TRBD2. The CDR3 consists of 16 residues. After removal of 10 bases from V and 1 base from J, the junction contained 11 bases not matched to a gene. CDR1 and CDR2 (germline): ENHRY, SYGVKD. The CDR3 protein is CANSGDSGSSYNEQFF. CDR3 in DNA: TGTGCCAACTCAGGGGATAGCGGGAGTTCCTACAATGAGCAGTTCTTC.

This clonotype was found many times. V usage is TRBV19 and J usage is TRBJ1-3; D is uncertain. V was shortened by 8 bases and J by 2 bases, with 7 bases between the two germline ends. The CDR3 length is 12 residues. The germline V gene has CDR1 LNHDA and CDR2 SQIVND (reference sequence). The CDR3 reads CASPDPGNTIYF. The CDR3 DNA reads as TGTGCCAGTCCCGATCCTGGAAACACCATATATTTT.

V and J are TRBV7-3 and TRBJ2-7, with 7 positions matching TRBD2. This CDR3 contains 15 residues. J was trimmed by 3 bases and V by 5 bases; bases with no gene match: 10. Germline loops: CDR1 SGHTA, CDR2 FQGTGA. The CDR3 sequence: CASSQGQAGLYEQYF. For the CDR3, the DNA is TGTGCCAGCAGCCAAGGACAAGCGGGGCTCTACGAGCAGTACTTC.